These T cell receptor beta chains were read from a single sample in a study of T cell repertoires in cytomegalovirus infection. Using its own MiXCR run on the reads, TCRdb lists one record per CDR3 protein. There are approximately 990,000 distinct CDR3 sequences in the sample; around 32% occur only once, and around an eighth lies in the top ten. Their antigen targets remain unknown. Sequenced here: cultured CD8+ T cells from PBMCs, sampled from culture after CMV antigen stimulation. The receptors derive from a human donor in good health (CMV status not recorded). Some clones in this sample may be carry-over from other donors' samples. The CDR3 runs from the conserved cysteine through the conserved F or W.

j_call v_call cdr3_aa
TRBJ2-2 TRBV4-1 CASRGPKHTGELFF
TRBJ1-4 TRBV7-2 CASSHRDLRNEKLFF
TRBJ2-3 TRBV29-1 CSVEVADGGYTDTQYF
TRBJ2-1 TRBV6-5 CASSYDTLAPTEQFF
TRBJ2-3 TRBV7-2 CASSFLAGDSDTQYF
TRBJ2-1 TRBV7-6 CASRSPPGVAGYNEQFF
TRBJ1-5 TRBV7-8 CASSLKIGTGDYSNQPQHF
TRBJ1-6 TRBV9 CASSGPGQGRSYNSPLHF
TRBJ2-1 TRBV7-8 CASSTVYEQFF
TRBJ1-1 TRBV14 CASSQTRVGTEAFF
TRBJ2-2 TRBV11-3 CASSPSGRQLNTGELFF
TRBJ1-5 TRBV7-2 CASSSQGAGGNQPQHF
TRBJ1-4 TRBV7-6 CASSLSFGQNEKLFF
TRBJ1-5 TRBV6-1 CASSPGLDILNQPQHF
TRBJ1-1 TRBV2 CASREGQGAMLTEAFF
TRBJ1-1 TRBV27 CASSWGAVGTEAFF
TRBJ2-3 TRBV7-2 CASSLGAGGTSTDTQHF
TRBJ1-4 TRBV7-6 CASRSDRRNSGEKLFF
TRBJ2-1 TRBV10-1 CASSPGQGIDEQFF
TRBJ2-3 TRBV7-3 CASSRWGAADTQYF
TRBJ2-7 TRBV6-9 CASSGGLAGGEQYF
TRBJ2-1 TRBV6-2/TRBV6-3 CASSGWLEQFF
TRBJ2-7 TRBV19 CASSIDPREQYF
TRBJ1-1 TRBV19 CASTPLSTGRTEAFF
TRBJ2-1 TRBV6-5 CASSSGISFSYNEQFF
TRBJ1-2 TRBV10-3 CAITDGGPAGGYTF
TRBJ1-2 TRBV7-9 CASSLEGSPSLGGYTF
TRBJ1-2 TRBV4-1 CASSPNGQGNYGYTF
TRBJ2-1 TRBV7-6 CASSLESANEQFF
TRBJ1-2 TRBV7-9 CASSRDRTTLDYGYTF
TRBJ2-7 TRBV7-6 CASSIMGGSYEQYF